The sequence of this T cell receptor beta chain was determined in a study of T cell responses to AZD1222 COVID-19 vaccine. This CDR3 spans 14 amino acids. Method: immunoSEQ multiplex PCR; TCRdb's copy keeps in-frame clones and lacks some. The sample lists about 110,000 clones, roughly 87% occurring once. This clonotype was sampled from an adult in good health. The sample in question was peripheral blood, obtained on day 0 of AZD1222 vaccination. The chain joins TRBV21-1 to TRBJ1-5. TRBV21-1 is termed a pseudogene. CDR3 loop: CASSLRRGNQPQHF. Written as DNA, the CDR3 is TGTGCCAGCAGCCTTCGGAGGGGTAATCAGCCCCAGCATTTT.